This T cell receptor (beta chain) was recorded in a study of blood T cell repertoires in COVID-19. Study details: Sites in the United States, Italy and Spain provided acute and convalescent COVID-19 samples.

Original processing notes: The assay estimated nucleated cells by amplifying reference gene primers. The protocol was immunoSEQ multiplex PCR, while the TCRdb copy is restricted to in-frame clones and leaves out a portion. V, J and clone size were drawn from that table, and D and trimming were deduced from the DNA. Counted here are about 140,000 clones, about 88% occurring once; the ten biggest clones make up over 9.5%. CDR1 and CDR2 (germline): KGHSH, LQKENI. V was cut by 6 bases and J by 6 bases, with 20 bases left in between. This CDR3 region has 15 residues. The specimen sequenced was peripheral blood. The source is a man aged 45-65 years with active or convalescent COVID-19. The chain carries TRBV18 and TRBJ1-2; no clear D gene. CDR3 sequence reads: CASSASWKSKDGYTF. CDR3 in DNA: TGTGCCAGCTCCGCTAGCTGGAAATCCAAGGATGGCTACACCTTC.